The 10 T cell receptor beta chains in this list originate from one sample, sequenced in a study of glioma-infiltrating T cells. TCR alpha and beta CDR3 regions were amplified from RNA using iRepertoire nested multiplex PCR. TCRdb re-called the multiplex PCR reads through MiXCR, storing one row per CDR3 protein. The repertoire holds about 190,000 distinct CDR3 sequences, with more than 30% as singletons. Sequencing was done on a sample of glioma tissue, nonneoplastic brain tissue, or PBMCs (not recorded which). Source of these receptors: a human donor with low-grade glioma or glioblastoma, undergoing nonglioma brain surgery, or in good health (not recorded which).

This chain uses TRBV7-2 with TRBJ2-7; D might be TRBD2 (6 bases). V lost 7 bases and J lost 0, with 13 bases in between. The germline V gene has CDR1 SGHTA and CDR2 FQGNSA. CDR3 size: 14 residues. CDR3 bases: TGTGCCAGCATCCCCGGGACTCACTCCTACGAGCAGTACTTC. It translates to CASIPGTHSYEQYF. Full variable domain (outside the CDR3, taken from reference TRBV7-2 and TRBJ2-7): GAGVSQSPSNKVTEKGKDVELRCDPISGHTALYWYRQSLGQGLEFLIYFQGNSAPDKSGLPSDRFSAERTGGSVSTLTIQRTQQEDSAVYLCASIPGTHSYEQYFGPGTRLTVT.

This clonotype appeared many times. The V and J genes are TRBV27 and TRBJ2-3; TRBD2 matches 13 bases. This CDR3 is 18 amino acids long. Germline V gives CDR1 MNHEY, CDR2 SMNVEV (reference sequence). With 5 bases clipped from V and 14 bases from J, the junction kept 22 bases outside the gene matches. CDR3: CASSRLPGLAGTPWRGYF. CDR3 DNA: TGTGCCAGCAGTCGCCTTCCGGGACTAGCGGGGACTCCCTGGAGGGGGTATTTT.

As for this clonotype: Germline and junction disagree at one end, which may indicate a read error. The DNA for the CDR3 is TGCAGTGTTAAAGGACGGGCAAATCAGCCCCATCATTTT. Its protein product is CSVKGRANQPHHF. The V gene is TRBV20-1, the J gene TRBJ1-5; the D is unclear. Germline V gene data show CDR1 as DFQATT and CDR2 as SNEGSKA (reference sequence). CDR3 size: 13 residues.

Remarks on this clonotype: This is likely a read error, given that the CDR3 carries no conserved phenylalanine or tryptophan at its end. The chain carries TRBV6-2 or TRBV6-3 and TRBJ2-2; the D is unclear. The germline V gene has CDR1 MNHEY and CDR2 SVGEGT. The CDR3 has 14 residues. The CDR3 DNA is TGTGCCAGCAGTTCCCGTCCTTCTTCCGGCGAGCTGTTTCTT. Its translation: CASSSRPSSGELFL.

As to this clonotype: A read error is possible here, since a much larger clone lies one base away. The chain joins TRBV4-1 to TRBJ2-1, with TRBD1 as a possible D gene (6 bases). Germline V lookup: CDR1 MGHRA, CDR2 YSYEKL. The CDR3 extends over 14 amino acids. In nucleotides, the CDR3 is TGCGCCAGCAGCCAAGACACAGGGCGGAATGAGAAGTTCTTC. Translated, it gives CASSQDTGRNEKFF.

There are many counts of this clonotype. A read error may explain this, as a much larger clone is one base away. This sequence joins TRBV27 and TRBJ1-2; D is uncertain. Germline CDR1 MNHEY, CDR2 SMNVEV (reference sequence). The CDR3 runs to 13 residues. The CDR3 DNA is TGTGCCAGCAGTGGAAGTTCGGGCTATGACTACACCTTC. Protein sequence: CASSGSSGYDYTF.

Details on this clonotype: Sequence at one end of the junction differs from germline and may be a read error. The gene calls are TRBV29-1 and TRBJ2-1; 9 bases line up with TRBD2. The germline gives CDR1 SQVTM, CDR2 ANQGSEA. The CDR3 length is 15 residues. The CDR3 coding sequence is TGCAGCATTGAAGTGGCGAGCGGGAGGTTTTTTGAGCAGTTCTTC. Its protein is CSIEVASGRFFEQFF.

This clonotype was recorded many times. The chain has TRBV7-2 and TRBJ2-7, with D perhaps given as TRBD1 or TRBD2 (6 bases each). Germline-derived CDR1 and CDR2 are SGHTA and FQGNSA. Trimming removed 5 bases from V and 0 bases from J, with 14 bases in between. The CDR3 is 15 amino acids. The CDR3 nucleotides are TGTGCCAGCAGCCTGGGGGGCGTGAGCTCCTACGAGCAGTACTTC. This codes for CASSLGGVSSYEQYF.

A few counts support this clonotype. This chain joins TRBV30 and TRBJ2-1; 13 nucleotides match TRBD2. This CDR3 has 16 residues. Germline CDR1 GTSNPN, CDR2 SVGIG (reference sequence). V shed 2 bases, J shed 11 bases, and the junction held 12 bases outside the gene matches. The CDR3 coding sequence is TGTGCCTGGAGTTTACCAGGGACTAGCGGGATCTTTAAGCAGTTCTTC. It codes for CAWSLPGTSGIFKQFF.

V is TRBV24-1 and J is TRBJ2-7, with 10 bases identical to TRBD2. From germline, CDR1 is KGHDR and CDR2 SFDVKD. This CDR3 has 16 amino acids. V trimming: 3 bases; J trimming: 3 bases; junction bases outside the gene matches: 7. For the CDR3, the DNA is TGTGCCACCAGTGATCGCGAGGCTAGCGGGAGCTACGAGCAGTACTTC. Amino acids: CATSDREASGSYEQYF.